The sequence of this TCR beta chain was determined in a study of control samples from healthy donors and cancer patients. Germline lookup yields CDR1 SEHNR and CDR2 FQNEAQ (reference sequence). Between the trimmed V and J ends, which lost 3 bases and 6 bases, there was a span of 18 bases. CDR3 length: 15 residues. Data came from immunoSEQ multiplex PCR; TCRdb stores just in-frame clones and leaves some out. The sample lists some 78,000 clones, 85% to 90% occurring once. Sequencing was carried out using blood. The chain employs TRBV7-9 and TRBJ2-7; tentative D call: TRBD1 (6 bases). The sequence came from a woman aged 60 to 75 in good health. The CDR3 loop is CASSFAAGVDVEQYF. The DNA of the CDR3 is TGTGCCAGCAGCTTCGCCGCAGGGGTAGATGTCGAGCAGTACTTC.